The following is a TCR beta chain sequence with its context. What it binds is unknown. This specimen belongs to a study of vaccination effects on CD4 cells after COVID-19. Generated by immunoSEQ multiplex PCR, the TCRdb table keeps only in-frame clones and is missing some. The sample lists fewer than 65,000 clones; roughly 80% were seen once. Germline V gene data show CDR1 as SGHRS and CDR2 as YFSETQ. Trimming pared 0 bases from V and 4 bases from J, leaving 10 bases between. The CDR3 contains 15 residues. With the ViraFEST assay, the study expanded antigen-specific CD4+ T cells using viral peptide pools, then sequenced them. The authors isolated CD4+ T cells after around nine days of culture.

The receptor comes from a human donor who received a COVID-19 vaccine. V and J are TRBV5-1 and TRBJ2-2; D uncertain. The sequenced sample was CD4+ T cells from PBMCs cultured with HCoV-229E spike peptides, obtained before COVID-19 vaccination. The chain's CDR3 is CASSLALSSTGELFF. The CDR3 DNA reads TGCGCCAGCAGCTTGGCCCTATCGAGCACCGGGGAGCTGTTTTTT.